The 11 T cell receptor beta chains below all came from one sample that was sequenced in a study of identifying expanded T cells in peripheral blood. The assay was immunoSEQ multiplex PCR, and TCRdb's table has in-frame clones only and misses some. The sample includes under 150,000 clones, around 88% of them seen just once. The source material was blood. The receptors come from a person aged 18-69 years in good health.

The chain couples TRBV7-3 to TRBJ1-1, with 7 bases fitting TRBD1. The CDR3 runs 18 residues. Trimming removed 0 bases from V and 2 bases from J; junction bases left unmatched: 12. Germline V gene lookup returns CDR1 SGHTA and CDR2 FQGTGA. CDR3 in DNA: TGTGCCAGCAGCTTAACTGGTGGGAGGGGACAGATAAACACTGAAGCTTTCTTT. It encodes CASSLTGGRGQINTEAFF.

Note on this clone: This specimen includes other DNA sequences encoding the same CDR3. The rearrangement joins TRBV5-1 to TRBJ1-6; TRBD1 is a possible D gene (5 bases). V lost 0 bases and J 10 bases, leaving 11 bases between the germline ends. The CDR3 has 14 amino acids. Germline lookup yields CDR1 SGHRS and CDR2 YFSETQ. The CDR3 DNA follows: TGCGCCAGCAGCTTGGTATCAGGGAACTCACCCCTCCACTTT. Protein sequence: CASSLVSGNSPLHF.

This CDR3 is CASSKDGRAGQPQHF. Written as DNA, the CDR3 is TGTGCCAGCAGCAAAGATGGCAGGGCTGGCCAGCCCCAGCATTTT. This chain uses TRBV21-1 with TRBJ1-5; the table's TRBD1 call for D was not verified on the DNA. TRBV21-1 is shown as a pseudogene. The CDR3 is made up of 15 amino acids.

This rearrangement joins TRBV6-1 to TRBJ2-3; D not resolved. The CDR3 has 12 amino acids. CDR1 and CDR2 (germline): MNHNS, SASEGT. The V gene lost 6 bases and the J gene lost 0 bases, with 4 bases spanning the gap. As DNA, the CDR3 is TGTGCCAGCAGATCTAGCACAGATACGCAGTATTTT. This encodes CASRSSTDTQYF.

This clone was observed once. V is TRBV4-3 and J is TRBJ1-1, with D possibly matching TRBD1 (5 bases). Germline V gene data show CDR1 as LGHNA and CDR2 as YSLEER. The CDR3 length is 15 residues. V was clipped by 0 bases and J by 0 bases, with 8 bases between them. The CDR3 is CASSQEGALNTEAFF. The CDR3 DNA reads as TGCGCCAGCAGCCAAGAAGGGGCCTTGAACACTGAAGCTTTCTTT.

V usage is TRBV19 and J usage is TRBJ1-5; D call uncertain. Germline loops: CDR1 LNHDA, CDR2 SQIVND (reference sequence). Deletions cut 7 bases from V and 3 bases from J, with 10 bases between. This CDR3 spans 13 amino acids. As DNA, the CDR3 is TGTGCCAGTATGGGAGGGTACAATCAGCCCCAGCATTTT. Protein: CASMGGYNQPQHF.

This chain joins TRBV5-5 and TRBJ2-3; 15 bases are a match to TRBD2. This CDR3 has 15 amino acids. Per germline, CDR1 SGHKS and CDR2 YYEKEE (reference sequence). Trimming cost V 3 bases and J 6 bases; bases outside gene matches: 2. CDR3 region: CASSSGLAGGDTQYF. In DNA form, the CDR3 reads TGTGCCAGCAGCTCGGGACTAGCGGGAGGCGATACGCAGTATTTT. The entire variable domain, with the rest obtained from reference TRBV5-5 and TRBJ2-3, is as follows: DAGVTQSPTHLIKTRGQQVTLRCSPISGHKSVSWYQQVLGQGPQFIFQYYEKEERGRGNFPDRFSARQFPNYSSELNVNALLLGDSALYLCASSSGLAGGDTQYFGPGTRLTVL.

The CDR3 DNA reads as TGTGCCAGCAGTTTCACTAGATTAAGGAACACCGGGGAGCTGTTTTTT. Protein product: CASSFTRLRNTGELFF. The V gene is TRBV6-5, the J gene TRBJ2-2, with a weak D call TRBD2 (5 bases). Trimming removed 4 bases from V and 1 base from J, with 13 bases in between. CDR1 is MNHEY, CDR2 SVGAGI, per germline. This CDR3 contains 16 residues.

The chain links TRBV9 to TRBJ2-3, with a possible D match to TRBD1 (6 bases). V was pared by 0 bases and J by 8 bases, with 16 bases between. The CDR3 sequence is 15 residues long. Germline CDR1 and CDR2: SGDLS and YYNGEE. The CDR3 sequence: CASSVGGRIGGTQYF. The CDR3 DNA reads TGTGCCAGCAGCGTAGGAGGGCGGATAGGGGGTACGCAGTATTTT.

The genes are TRBV11-3 and TRBJ2-5; TRBD2 might be the D (5 bases). The CDR3 totals 13 residues. From germline, CDR1 is SGHNT and CDR2 YENEEA. V dropped 1 base and J dropped 7 bases, with 10 bases sitting between them. CDR3 coding DNA: TGTGCCAGCAGCTTAGGACCTCGGGGGACCCAGTACTTC. Its translation is CASSLGPRGTQYF.

The chain carries TRBV7-9 and TRBJ1-2, with 7 bases lining up with TRBD1. Germline loops: CDR1 SEHNR, CDR2 FQNEAQ (reference sequence). CDR3 size: 14 residues. Trimming at V came to 4 bases and at J to 1 base, leaving 3 bases not matched to a gene. CDR3 in amino acids: CASSSQGGNYGYTF. In DNA, the CDR3 is TGTGCCAGCAGCTCCCAGGGGGGTAACTATGGCTACACCTTC.